This T cell receptor beta chain was identified in a study of cytomegalovirus exposure and HLA in healthy donors (dated by TCRdb to between 2016 and 2019). A note on the overall study: According to an earlier analysis of around 600 of the donors, about 179 million T cells yielded 120 million or so unique TCR beta sequences and about 280 Gb of sequence data. Because of strong linkage in the cohort, roughly five DR-DQ haplotypes were treated as single units for association and clustering. Besides the first cohort of more than 650 subjects, a separate validation cohort made up of 120 different subjects was used. About 310 gigabases of sequencing data and roughly 90 million unique TCR sequences were included in an early release covering around 600 HLA-typed donors. Among around 400 genotyped donors of the cohort, an average of approximately 240,000 unique TCR beta nucleotide sequences was sequenced per donor, of which about 19% were non-productive. The number of donors typed differed by locus, with 629-630 for A, B, C, DRB1 and DQB1, 522 for DQA1, 600 to 610 for DPA1, and approximately 470 for DPB1. The aim of the study was to test whether cataloging public T cell receptors could identify signatures of past pathogen exposure. Rather than drawing on any new phenotypic data, the later analysis identified candidate immune exposures from TCR beta sequences and the way those sequences occurred across donors. In a later analysis, previously published TCR beta repertoires from fewer than 750 donors were re-analyzed and high-resolution HLA genotyping was added so that TCR occurrence patterns could be studied. Donor age, sex, ethnicity and CMV serostatus were compiled together with the repertoire data. HLA typing covered class I and class II loci at four-digit resolution. Every repertoire in the discovery cohort had been generated on one and the same sequencing platform. The study used immunosequencing to profile the T cell repertoires of several hundred subjects and linked those repertoires to cytomegalovirus serostatus. Genome-wide SNP genotypes for about three fifths of the roughly 700 donors were used in a later genetic analysis, which treated that subset as a discovery cohort. The genetic ancestry cluster associated with self-reported Caucasian donors included 81% of the 300 to 450 genotyped donors. An earlier analysis of some 500 of the donors used high-throughput TCR beta sequencing to judge whether each TCR beta V gene segment behaved as functional or pseudogenic. To predict cytomegalovirus infection status, the study brought together high-throughput TCR immunosequencing, statistical association of individual TCRs with disease status, and machine learning.

Library generation was performed with the immunoSEQ multiplex PCR assay. A mixture of 60 forward primers for TCR Vbeta segments and 13 reverse primers for TCR Jbeta segments was used in the multiplex PCR. The CDR3 region of rearranged TCR beta genes was amplified from genomic DNA with a multiplex PCR assay. The amplified TCR beta libraries were sequenced on the Illumina HiSeq System as 87-base-pair reads. In the authors' own workflow: In a later analysis, tens of millions of unique TCR beta chains were counted across the 500 to 700 repertoires, and around 10 million of these chains were shared by at least two donors. Raw reads were error-corrected and collapsed into unique sequences by a nearest-neighbor algorithm in which closely related sequences were merged to remove PCR and sequencing errors. Alignment of CDR3 sequences to IMGT reference sequences was used to assign V, D and J gene segments. For a sequence to be retained, at least a six-nucleotide match to both a V gene segment and a J gene segment was required. A rearrangement counted as productive if the CDR3 had no stop codons and remained in frame with V and J, and every other rearrangement counted as non-productive. CDR3 was defined according to IMGT convention as the region running from the second conserved V-encoded cysteine to the conserved J-encoded phenylalanine. The earlier analysis of approximately 590 of the donors excluded any sequence lacking an unambiguous match to a single V gene segment. In an earlier analysis of around 600 of the donors, V segments were called functional above 56.7% productive rearrangements and were called segregating when the between-donor standard deviation exceeded 5%. To diagnose cytomegalovirus status from the catalog of TCR beta chain sequences, a statistical classification framework was built. In a later analysis, V and J genes were assigned by comparing TCR nucleotide sequences against IMGT/GENE-DB human TR gene sequences. A later analysis assigned CDR3 sequences and most-parsimonious VDJ recombination scenarios with the TCRdist pipeline. In a later analysis, every TCR beta chain was defined by the combination of its CDR3 amino acid sequence and its V-gene family, and reads without a unique V-gene family were dropped. In a later analysis, a few hundred highly shared, low-generation-probability nucleotide sequences were removed to address suspected cross-contamination and a sequencing artifact. A later analysis calculated a clonal expansion index for each public chain from normalized within-repertoire ranks of inferred template counts. In a later analysis, generation probabilities were computed using a VDJ recombination model fitted to out-of-frame rearrangements, and the results were checked against IGoR. A later analysis scored TCR-TCR, TCR-HLA and TCR-CMV co-occurrence with hypergeometric tests, applying a repertoire-size bias correction to TCR pairs. False discovery rates were estimated in a later analysis by permuting HLA or CMV assignments 20 times. A later analysis grouped co-occurring TCRs with DBSCAN, adding TCRdist sequence similarity when clustering within HLA-allele-positive subsets. Co-occurrence clustering excluded repertoires with fewer than 30,000 or more than 120,000 public chains, plus five with anomalous nucleotide sharing. TCRdb stores this immuneACCESS table with in-frame sequences only. Part of the clones is absent; in the studies checked, under half of the shortfall reflects unresolved V genes, and no reason is known for the rest. The V and J calls and the clone size are those of that table, but D and trimming were determined from the DNA. The sample profile shows fewer than 200,000 clones; 80% of them were found once. The top ten clones comprise around 0.69% of the sample.

The cohort comprised some 700 healthy bone marrow donors. Cohort members were all nominally healthy when sampled, although unrecorded immune exposures were likely present. The donor tested CMV seronegative and was one of the 352 seronegative cohort members. A peripheral blood sample was provided by each donor, and peripheral blood mononuclear cells were used for TCR beta sequencing. The Qiagen DNeasy Blood Extraction Kit was used to extract genomic DNA from the blood cell samples. Worth noting for this clone: Its antigen specificity is not known. No qualities accompany the bases; no much larger clone lies one base away.

V and J are trimmed by 0 bases and 10 bases, and the gene matches miss 16 bases of the junction. Including the terminal cysteine and phenylalanine, the CDR3 comprises 19 residues. Only CDR3 DNA is held: 57 bases, read in frame from base 1. CDR1 and CDR2, per the germline V gene, are SGHNT and YENEEA. On the study overall, not on this receptor specifically: According to a later genetic analysis, donors in an Asian-associated ancestry cluster had fewer N-insertions in productive TCRs than the approximately 710-donor mean. V-gene and J-gene trimming of TCR beta chains was associated with a missense DCLRE1C variant in a later genetic analysis, and the association was replicated in an independent cohort. Broadly in line with IMGT annotations, most TCR beta V segments showed up in productive rearrangements about 87% or about 30% of the time in an earlier analysis of approximately 600 of the donors. While some public TCRs were present in many individuals, most TCR sequences turned up only very rarely across donors. HLA typing was unavailable for some donors at each locus, so association tests used only the typed subset. The sequencing pipeline was judged likely to have produced a cluster of highly shared sequence variants as a technical artifact. Linkage disequilibrium might explain the correlated functional status among segregating V segments, but an unknown experimental factor could not be excluded. A later analysis reported that several top co-occurrence clusters appeared linked to parvovirus B19, influenza, CMV and Epstein-Barr virus. Three of the identified cytomegalovirus-associated TCR beta chains were confirmed in vitro to be specific for cytomegalovirus antigens. In this cohort, only TCR beta chains were sequenced, and detectable features were limited by the absence of alpha or paired-chain data. A later analysis found that TCR association rates varied across HLA loci, with DRB1 alleles showing the most associated TCRs and HLA-C alleles the fewest. Sequencing depth was assumed to be roughly uniform across donors in the presence/absence analyses, though that assumption may not hold. Cytomegalovirus status was reported to be diagnosed by the classifier with high specificity and sensitivity in both the original and validation cohorts. Strong co-occurrence of HLA alleles, especially DR and DQ, made assigning TCR associations to individual alleles difficult. Some IMGT-functional V segments, including TRBV6-2 and TRBV6-3, could not be distinguished by the 87-base-pair reads and were therefore excluded. A further reported finding was that TCR beta sequences accurately predicted the HLA-A and HLA-B alleles for most subjects in the first cohort. Because counts were too low, about 17 rarely observed V segments, including chromosome 9 orphons, were excluded from the earlier analysis of roughly 580 of the donors. The authors suggested that the approach could potentially be generalized to other disease states and immunological phenotypes. The study gave a list of about 160 TCR beta chains associated with cytomegalovirus. Specific HLA alleles were associated with over 15,000 TCR beta sequences at a false discovery rate of 0.05 in a later analysis. CMV serostatus was the only immune exposure information available for the cohort. In a later analysis, HLA-associated TCR beta chains showed more clonal expansion and lower generation probabilities than non-associated chains that were equally common. In a later analysis, most CMV-associated TCR beta chains were found to appear HLA-restricted, with HLA associations seemingly driven largely by CMV exposure.

This receptor was identified in a boy younger than 18 in good health and CMV-seronegative. The chain links TRBV11-3 with TRBJ2-1, and 12 junction bases match TRBD2. Sample: PBMCs. The CDR3 has the sequence CASSLDPITSGRRSGEQFF. The sequenced DNA is TGTGCCAGCAGCTTAGATCCCATAACTAGCGGGAGGCGTTCGGGGGAGCAGTTCTTC.